This T cell receptor (beta chain) was recovered during a study of blood T cell repertoires in COVID-19. Study context: Samples representing acute and convalescent COVID-19 were sourced from the United States, Italy and Spain.

Trimming cost V 2 bases and J 7 bases, with 21 bases left between them. CDR3 length equals 16 residues. Germline V lookup: CDR1 MGHRA, CDR2 YSYEKL. Patients from Seattle were sampled longitudinally, starting during active infection. This clone was detected only a few times. Clones were read by immunoSEQ multiplex PCR, and TCRdb kept only the in-frame ones, dropping some. The sample contains tens of thousands of clones, more than 75% of which appear only once. The clonotype comes from a man in his 60s with COVID-19, enrolled during active disease. The J gene is TRBJ2-7, the V gene TRBV4-1, with D perhaps TRBD1 (6 bases). Source material: peripheral blood. CDR3 in DNA: TGCGCCAGCAGCCAACTGACAGGCTTGTTTTCGGGTGAGCAGTACTTC. This gives the protein CASSQLTGLFSGEQYF.